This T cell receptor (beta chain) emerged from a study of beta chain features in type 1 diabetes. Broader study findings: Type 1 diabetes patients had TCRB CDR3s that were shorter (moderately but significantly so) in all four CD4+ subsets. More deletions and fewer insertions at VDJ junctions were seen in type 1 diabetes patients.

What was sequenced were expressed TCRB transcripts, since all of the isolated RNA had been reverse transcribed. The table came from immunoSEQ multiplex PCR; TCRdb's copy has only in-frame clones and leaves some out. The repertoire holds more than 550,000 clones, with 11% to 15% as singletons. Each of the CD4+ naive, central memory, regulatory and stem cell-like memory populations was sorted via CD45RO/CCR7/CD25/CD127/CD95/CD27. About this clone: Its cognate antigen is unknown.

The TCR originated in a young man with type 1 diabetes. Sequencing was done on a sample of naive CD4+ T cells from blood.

CDR3 in DNA: TGCGCCAGCAGCTTGAAACACTACGAGCAGTACTTC. Protein sequence: CASSLKHYEQYF. The chain is built from TRBV5-1 and TRBJ2-7, with D unresolved. The germline V gene encodes CDR1 SGHRS and CDR2 YFSETQ. Trimming left V 1 base short and J 3 bases short, with 5 bases between. The CDR3 consists of 12 residues.